The T cell receptor beta chain under discussion was sequenced for a study of blood T cells in healthy people across ages (dated by TCRdb to 2015 to 2017). Regarding the complete study: Template switching captured roughly one uniquely barcoded TCR beta cDNA molecule per two T cells in model experiments. To track age-related changes in TCR beta repertoire diversity, the study relied on deep sequencing normalized with unique cDNA molecular identifiers. The donors were split into four age groups: young (average around 15 years), middle-aged (about 40), aged (roughly 68) and long-lived (roughly 80). To avoid experimental bias, donors of different ages were randomly spread across the sequencing lanes. Two additional independent replicas of 1 million unique cDNA reads from the same blood draw were analyzed for two donors (one aged 18 to 29 and one aged 80 or older).

Receptors were amplified or captured by 5' RACE. TCRdb names Illumina HiSeq 2500 as the instrument used. A second about 7 to 11 cycle PCR used a sample-barcoded 5' primer and a J-beta primer mix. Each TCR beta cDNA molecule received a unique molecular identifier from a template-switch 5' adaptor carrying 12 random nucleotides. Each sample yielded at least 2.5 million CDR3-containing paired-end reads. All of the RNA was converted into first-strand cDNA using the Mint cDNA synthesis kit, with a TRBC-specific oligonucleotide serving as the primer. Following uracil-DNA glycosylase treatment, a first 18-cycle PCR with universal primers M1SS and BC2_uni_R was performed on all cDNA. The study's own analysis went as follows. Normalization of each sample was performed by random selection of 1 million high-quality reads, each carrying a distinct molecular identifier. Instead of being binned into consensus sequences, reads that shared molecular identifiers were thrown out. MiTCR, with a Q25 quality threshold and the strictest error-elimination algorithm, was used for CDR3 identification, clonotype clustering and error correction. Lower-bound total TCR beta diversity was estimated with a nonparametric unseen species model using Euler transformation. TCRdb trimmed the raw reads at Q25, called clones with MiXCR and kept productive beta chains. A single entry per CDR3 protein holds the most common genes and DNA from its merged rows. These V and J calls are TCRdb output, not the study's own analysis. The sample table lists hundreds of thousands of distinct CDR3 sequences, about 56% of them with a count of one. The ten most abundant clones make up around 25% of the sample.

What the research found in general, with its limitations: Since profiling was done on bulk unsorted PBMCs, naive and antigen-experienced compartments could not be conclusively compared. The percentage of naive T cells measured by flow cytometry correlated strongly with observed TCR beta diversity. As age increased, observed TCR beta diversity per million T cells dropped in a roughly linear way, and a significant reduction was already evident by age about 36. Compared with the aged group, more naive CD4+ T cells, fewer expanded clones and increased TCR diversity were shown by the long-lived group, suggesting age selection. The CMV infection status of donors was not known, potentially confounding age-related changes in expanded clonotypes. Total diversity estimates from one million sequenced T cells were considered lower bounds and underestimates.

According to the germline V gene, CDR1 reads MNHEY and CDR2 reads SVGAGI. The CDR3 goes from the cysteine to the phenylalanine over 13 residues. Only the CDR3 DNA is retained, 39 bases long and in frame from the first base. V is shortened by 6 bases, J by 7 bases, and the region joining them spans 15 bases. The roughly 39 donors, aged about 6 to 95 years, were systemically healthy Caucasian individuals from Russia. About 9.1 milliliters of peripheral blood were collected from each donor into EDTA-treated Vacutainer tubes. Ficoll-Paque density-gradient centrifugation was used to isolate PBMCs, with at least 7 million obtained per sample. Total RNA, at least 5 micrograms per sample, was extracted from PBMCs with Trizol reagent. For every donor, flow cytometry on a PBMC aliquot measured the percentage of naive CD45RAhigh/CD27high T cells. Regarding this clonotype: The antigen it binds to is not known. Base qualities are missing; no much larger clone stands one base away.

This clonotype originated in a man in his forties in good health. The chain links TRBV6-5 with TRBJ1-2; no D segment can be confidently identified. The material sequenced was blood. The CDR3 reads as follows: CASSPPGWGGYTF. In nucleotide form, the sequence is TGTGCCAGCAGCCCGCCGGGGTGGGGTGGCTACACCTTC.